The rows below give T cell receptor beta chains drawn from one sample of a study of identical twins. TCRdb fed the 5' RACE reads into MiXCR, producing one record per CDR3 protein. The data hold around 450,000 distinct CDR3 sequences, with 12% to 15% observed a single time. These data also formed part of another study, on yellow fever vaccine responses in identical twins.

Sequencing used CD4+ T cells sorted from blood. The receptors derive from a young woman in good health. The CDR3 runs from the conserved cysteine through the conserved F or W. The D gene is left open where the match is weak. The size of a clone is reported for some rows only, either as once, few or many, or as a class for expanded clones.

clone size	J gene	V gene	D gene	CDR3 protein	CDR3 DNA
-	TRBJ2-3	TRBV6-2/TRBV6-3	-	CASSPTLFFREKTDTQYF	TGTGCCAGCAGTCCAACTCTCTTCTTCCGGGAGAAAACAGATACGCAGTATTTT
few	TRBJ2-1	TRBV21-1	-	CASSKVRGASNEQFF	TGTGCCAGCAGCAAAGTGCGGGGGGCGAGTAATGAGCAGTTCTTC
many	TRBJ1-2	TRBV20-1	-	CSALPAGLTWGFYGYTF	TGCAGTGCTCTCCCGGCGGGCCTAACCTGGGGATTCTATGGCTACACCTTC
few	TRBJ2-1	TRBV10-3	-	CAISDLYEQFF	TGTGCCATCAGTGACTTGTATGAGCAGTTCTTC
few	TRBJ2-7	TRBV3-1	TRBD2	CASSPGGIHEQYF	TGTGCCAGCAGCCCGGGGGGGATCCACGAGCAGTACTTC
few	TRBJ2-1	TRBV5-1	-	CASNWVGASYNEQFF	TGCGCCAGCAACTGGGTCGGGGCCTCCTACAATGAGCAGTTCTTC
many	TRBJ1-2	TRBV4-3	-	CASSQDKQFNYGYTF	TGCGCCAGCAGCCAAGATAAACAGTTTAACTATGGCTACACCTTC
few	TRBJ1-5	TRBV7-2	-	CASSLKGTNQPQHF	TGTGCCAGCAGCTTAAAGGGGACCAATCAGCCCCAGCATTTT
few	TRBJ2-2	TRBV5-1	-	CASSRDNLFGELFF	TGCGCCAGCAGCCGGGACAACCTCTTCGGGGAGCTGTTTTTT
few	TRBJ2-5	TRBV7-2	-	CASSFDSRQETQYF	TGTGCCAGCAGCTTTGACAGTCGCCAAGAGACCCAGTACTTC
-	TRBJ2-7	TRBV9	TRBD1	CASSVGAGGLHEQYF	TGTGCCAGCAGCGTAGGGGCAGGGGGCTTACACGAGCAGTACTTC
-	TRBJ1-5	TRBV27	-	CASSLFYSNQPQHF	TGTGCCAGCAGTTTATTTTATAGCAATCAGCCCCAGCATTTT
-	TRBJ2-7	TRBV7-2	TRBD2	CASSLGYSGSSQYF	TGTGCCAGCAGCTTAGGTTATAGCGGGAGTTCACAGTACTTC
many	TRBJ2-7	TRBV12-3/TRBV12-4	TRBD2	CASTLAGVSYEQYF	TGTGCCAGCACCCTAGCGGGAGTGTCCTACGAGCAGTACTTC
few	TRBJ1-5	TRBV7-8	-	CASSLEGRSLNQPQHF	TGTGCCAGCAGCTTAGAGGGTAGGTCGTTGAATCAGCCCCAGCATTTT
many	TRBJ2-1	TRBV4-3	TRBD1	CASSQVGTGGLEQFF	TGCGCCAGCAGCCAAGTTGGGACAGGGGGCCTTGAGCAGTTCTTC
few	TRBJ1-1	TRBV4-2	-	CASSQAARTVNTEAFF	TGTGCCAGCAGCCAAGCTGCAAGGACAGTGAACACTGAAGCTTTCTTT
few	TRBJ1-6	TRBV4-2	TRBD1	CASSQTGTGYNSPLHF	TGTGCCAGCAGCCAAACCGGGACAGGGTATAATTCACCCCTCCACTTT
few	TRBJ2-1	TRBV3-1	TRBD1	CASSPLQGAGYNEQFF	TGTGCCAGCAGCCCCCTACAGGGGGCGGGGTACAATGAGCAGTTCTTC
-	TRBJ1-4	TRBV5-8	-	CASSLADRNNEKLFF	TGTGCCAGCAGCTTGGCCGACAGAAATAATGAAAAACTGTTTTTT
few	TRBJ1-6	TRBV28	TRBD1	CATMTGFRNSPLHF	TGTGCCACCATGACAGGGTTTCGTAATTCACCCCTCCACTTT
many	TRBJ2-1	TRBV4-3	TRBD2	CASSQETVAGYYNEQFF	TGCGCCAGCAGCCAAGAGACCGTAGCGGGGTATTACAATGAGCAGTTCTTC
-	TRBJ2-1	TRBV5-1	TRBD2	CASQPGTSLGNEQFF	TGCGCCAGCCAACCCGGGACTAGCCTAGGAAATGAGCAGTTCTTC
-	TRBJ2-1	TRBV12-3/TRBV12-4	-	CASTSGSSYNEQFF	TGTGCCAGCACATCGGGCAGCTCCTACAATGAGCAGTTCTTC
few	TRBJ2-1	TRBV21-1	-	CASSKGLLSGIHNEQFF	TGTGCCAGCAGCAAAGGTTTGCTCAGCGGGATCCACAATGAGCAGTTCTTC
many	TRBJ1-1	TRBV18	-	CASSPIFGGASSTEAFF	TGTGCCAGCTCACCAATTTTCGGGGGGGCTTCTAGCACTGAAGCTTTCTTT
few	TRBJ2-5	TRBV9	-	CATKKMTHQETQYF	TGTGCCACCAAGAAGATGACCCATCAAGAGACCCAGTACTTC
-	TRBJ2-3	TRBV14	TRBD1	CASSPSRTGGRTDTQYF	TGTGCCAGCAGCCCTAGCCGGACAGGGGGCCGCACAGATACGCAGTATTTT
few	TRBJ2-7	TRBV5-6	-	CASSLGTVPYEQYF	TGTGCCAGCAGCTTGGGAACGGTGCCCTACGAGCAGTACTTC
few	TRBJ2-2	TRBV12-3/TRBV12-4	-	CASSFYSVSNTGELFF	TGTGCCAGCAGTTTTTACAGCGTATCGAACACCGGGGAGCTGTTTTTT
-	TRBJ2-1	TRBV25-1	TRBD2	CASNEGTSSYNEQFF	TGTGCCAGCAATGAGGGGACTAGCTCCTACAATGAGCAGTTCTTC
-	TRBJ1-1	TRBV6-5	-	CASSYSFLVPNTEAFF	TGTGCCAGCAGTTACTCGTTTTTGGTCCCAAACACTGAAGCTTTCTTT
few	TRBJ1-1	TRBV7-2	-	CASSLGQLLNTEAFF	TGTGCCAGCAGCTTAGGACAGCTTCTGAACACTGAAGCTTTCTTT
-	TRBJ2-7	TRBV5-5	-	CASSLVGDSYEQYF	TGTGCCAGCAGCTTGGTCGGGGATTCCTACGAGCAGTACTTC
-	TRBJ2-6	TRBV11-3	TRBD2	CASSSGGAGANVLTF	TGTGCCAGCAGCTCCGGGGGGGCTGGGGCCAACGTCCTGACTTTC
-	TRBJ2-1	TRBV12-5	TRBD2	CASGSSAGGLPSYNEQFF	TGTGCTAGTGGTTCCTCGGCGGGAGGCCTACCTTCCTACAATGAGCAGTTCTTC
-	TRBJ2-1	TRBV28	-	CASSLTSPRSDEQFF	TGTGCCAGCAGTTTGACTAGTCCCAGGAGTGATGAGCAGTTCTTC
-	TRBJ2-1	TRBV7-8	TRBD2	CASSFWTSGSRNEQFF	TGTGCCAGCAGCTTTTGGACTAGCGGGAGTAGGAATGAGCAGTTCTTC